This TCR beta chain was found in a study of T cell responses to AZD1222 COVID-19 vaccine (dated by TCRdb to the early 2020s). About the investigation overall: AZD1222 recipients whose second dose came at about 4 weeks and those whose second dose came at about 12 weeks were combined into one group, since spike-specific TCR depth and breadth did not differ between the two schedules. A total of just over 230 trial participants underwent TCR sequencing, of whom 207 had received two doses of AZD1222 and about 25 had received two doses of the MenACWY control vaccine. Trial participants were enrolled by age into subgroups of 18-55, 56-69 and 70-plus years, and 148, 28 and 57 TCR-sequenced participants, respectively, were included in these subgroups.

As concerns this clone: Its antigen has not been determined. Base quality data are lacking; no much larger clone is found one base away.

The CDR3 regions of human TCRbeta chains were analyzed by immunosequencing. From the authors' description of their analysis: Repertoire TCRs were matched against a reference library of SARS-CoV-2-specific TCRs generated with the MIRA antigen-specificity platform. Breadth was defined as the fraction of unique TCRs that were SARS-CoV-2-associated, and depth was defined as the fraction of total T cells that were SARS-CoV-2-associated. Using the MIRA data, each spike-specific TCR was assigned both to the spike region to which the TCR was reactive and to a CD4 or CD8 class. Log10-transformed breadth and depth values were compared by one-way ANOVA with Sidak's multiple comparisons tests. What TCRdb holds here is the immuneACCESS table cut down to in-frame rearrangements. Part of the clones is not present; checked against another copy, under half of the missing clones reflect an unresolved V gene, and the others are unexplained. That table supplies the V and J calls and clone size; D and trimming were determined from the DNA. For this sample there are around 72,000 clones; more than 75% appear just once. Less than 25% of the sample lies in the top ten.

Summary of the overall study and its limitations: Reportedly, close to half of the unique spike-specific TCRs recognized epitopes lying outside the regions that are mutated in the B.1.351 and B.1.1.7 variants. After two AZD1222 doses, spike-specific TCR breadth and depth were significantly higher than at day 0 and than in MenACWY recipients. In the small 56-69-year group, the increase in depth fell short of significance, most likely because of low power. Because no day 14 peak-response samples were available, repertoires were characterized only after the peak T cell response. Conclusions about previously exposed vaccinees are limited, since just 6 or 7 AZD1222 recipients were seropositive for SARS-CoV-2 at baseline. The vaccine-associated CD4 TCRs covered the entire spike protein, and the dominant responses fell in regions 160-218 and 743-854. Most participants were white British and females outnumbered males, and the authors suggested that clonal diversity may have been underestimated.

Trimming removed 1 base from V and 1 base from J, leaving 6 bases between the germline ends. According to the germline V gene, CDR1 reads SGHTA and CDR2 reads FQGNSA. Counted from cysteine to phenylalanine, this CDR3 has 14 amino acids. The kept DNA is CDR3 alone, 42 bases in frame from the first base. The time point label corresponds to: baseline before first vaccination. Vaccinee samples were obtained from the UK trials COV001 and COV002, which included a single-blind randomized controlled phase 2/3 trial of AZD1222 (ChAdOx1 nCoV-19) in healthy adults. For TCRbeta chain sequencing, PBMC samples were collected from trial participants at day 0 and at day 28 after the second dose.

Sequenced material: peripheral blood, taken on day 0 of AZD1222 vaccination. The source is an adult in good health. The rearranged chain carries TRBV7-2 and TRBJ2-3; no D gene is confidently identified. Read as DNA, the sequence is TGTGCCAGCAGCTTAGGTGCCGGCACAGATACGCAGTATTTT. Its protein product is CASSLGAGTDTQYF.